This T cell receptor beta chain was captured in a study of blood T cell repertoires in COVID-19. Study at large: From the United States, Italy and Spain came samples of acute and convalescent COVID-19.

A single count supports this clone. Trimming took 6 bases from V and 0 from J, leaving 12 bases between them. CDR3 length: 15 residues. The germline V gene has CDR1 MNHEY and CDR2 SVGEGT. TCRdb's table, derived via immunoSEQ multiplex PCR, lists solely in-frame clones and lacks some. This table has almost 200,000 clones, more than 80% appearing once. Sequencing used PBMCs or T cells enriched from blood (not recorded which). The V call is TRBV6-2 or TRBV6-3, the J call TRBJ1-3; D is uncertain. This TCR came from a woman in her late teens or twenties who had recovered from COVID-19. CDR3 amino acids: CASSRPQDSGNTIYF. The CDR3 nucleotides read TGTGCCAGCAGCCGACCCCAGGACTCTGGAAACACCATATATTTT.